These 12 T cell receptor beta chains share one sample of origin, sequenced in a study of blood T cell repertoires in COVID-19. The table came from immunoSEQ multiplex PCR; TCRdb's copy has only in-frame clones and leaves some out. Among about 200,000 clones listed, around 83% were seen once. Sequenced: peripheral blood. All receptors come from an elderly woman with acute or convalescent COVID-19.

This clone was counted once. The sample contains more than one DNA sequence encoding this CDR3. The chain recombines TRBV18 with TRBJ2-3; D not certain. The V gene lost 1 base and the J gene lost 0 bases, with 5 bases spanning the gap. Looked up from germline, CDR1 is KGHSH and CDR2 is LQKENI. This CDR3 region has 14 residues. DNA for the CDR3: TGTGCCAGCTCACCACTAGATAGCACAGATACGCAGTATTTT. Encoded protein: CASSPLDSTDTQYF.

The chain carries TRBV29-1 and TRBJ1-4; the D is unclear. CDR1 is SQVTM, CDR2 ANQGSEA, per germline. The CDR3 extends over 13 amino acids. Trimming shortened V by 6 bases and J by 5 bases, and 13 bases separated the two germline ends. CDR3 nucleotides: TGCAGCGTGGCAAAACACCGAAATGAAAAACTGTTTTTT. Residues: CSVAKHRNEKLFF.

V usage is TRBV28 and J usage is TRBJ2-5; D may be TRBD1 (5 bases). V lost 3 bases and J lost 5, with 25 bases in between. The CDR3 is 18 amino acids. Germline V gene data show CDR1 as MDHEN and CDR2 as SYDVKM. The CDR3 DNA follows: TGTGCCAGCAGTTTTCTACGTCGAGTGCAGTCAGGGTTGGAGACCCAGTACTTC. Protein sequence: CASSFLRRVQSGLETQYF.

The CDR3 loop is CSVGGGGRDTQYF. The CDR3 coding sequence is TGCAGCGTTGGTGGAGGGGGCAGGGATACGCAGTATTTT. This chain links TRBV29-1 with TRBJ2-3, with a tentative D call TRBD1 (7 bases). Trimming took 4 bases from V and 6 from J, leaving 14 bases between them. The CDR3 is 13 residues long. Germline CDR1 reads SQVTM; CDR2 reads ANQGSEA.

The chain has TRBV24-1 and TRBJ2-2, with 7 bases identical to TRBD1. The CDR3 sequence is 15 residues long. Germline CDR1 KGHDR, CDR2 SFDVKD. V lost 2 bases, J lost 5 bases, and 4 bases stayed unmatched. CDR3 nucleotides: TGTGCCACCAGTGATTCACGACAGGGTACCGGGGAGCTGTTTTTT. Encoded protein: CATSDSRQGTGELFF.

The chain recombines TRBV4-1 with TRBJ2-7; TRBD1 agrees at 11 bases. Germline V gives CDR1 MGHRA, CDR2 YSYEKL. The CDR3 is 16 residues long. Trimming at V came to 4 bases and at J to 4 bases, leaving 9 bases not matched to a gene. In DNA, the CDR3 is TGCGCCAGCAGCCGGGTATCCGGGACAGGGGGGTACGAGCAGTACTTC. It encodes CASSRVSGTGGYEQYF.

This rearrangement joins TRBV4-2 to TRBJ2-3; 7 positions match TRBD2. There are 16 residues in the CDR3. Trimming at V came to 1 base and at J to 4 bases, leaving 8 bases not matched to a gene. Germline CDR1 and CDR2: LGHNA and YNFKEQ. In DNA, the CDR3 is TGTGCCAGCAGCCAAGTGACTGCGGGAGCGGCAGATACGCAGTATTTT. Residues: CASSQVTAGAADTQYF.

V gene TRBV7-2 combines with J gene TRBJ2-7, with 8 bases identical to TRBD1. J was trimmed by 1 base and V by 1 base; bases with no gene match: 6. Germline CDR1 reads SGHTA; CDR2 reads FQGNSA. The CDR3 totals 16 residues. The CDR3 reads CASSLGRRQGSYEQYF. In DNA form, the CDR3 reads TGTGCCAGCAGCTTAGGGCGGAGACAGGGGTCCTACGAGCAGTACTTC.

The chain recombines TRBV28 with TRBJ2-5, with 8 nucleotides matching TRBD1. The length of the CDR3 is 17 residues. Germline-derived CDR1 and CDR2 are MDHEN and SYDVKM. V lost 0 bases and J lost 5; bases outside the gene matches: 11. For the CDR3, the DNA is TGTGCCAGCAGTTTATGGGAGGGACAGGCCTGGAGGGAGACCCAGTACTTC. Its translation: CASSLWEGQAWRETQYF.

V usage is TRBV24-1 and J usage is TRBJ1-5; D is possibly TRBD1 (6 bases). V lost 4 bases and J 9 bases, leaving 24 bases between the germline ends. This CDR3 spans 17 amino acids. Germline CDR1 KGHDR, CDR2 SFDVKD. The CDR3 sequence is CATSETAEGGFSAPQHF. In DNA, the CDR3 is TGTGCCACCAGTGAGACGGCCGAGGGGGGGTTCTCGGCGCCCCAGCATTTT.

The rearrangement joins TRBV28 to TRBJ2-6; D possibly corresponds to TRBD1 (5 bases). CDR3 length: 15 residues. The V end lost 3 bases, the J end lost 4 bases, and 10 bases lay between the germline ends. The germline V gene encodes CDR1 MDHEN and CDR2 SYDVKM. The CDR3 is CASSFRVAGANVLTF. DNA for the CDR3: TGTGCCAGCAGTTTCAGGGTGGCGGGGGCCAACGTCCTGACTTTC.

CDR3 nucleotides: TGTGCCAGCACCCCACCCGGGGTGAGCTCCTACAATGAGCAGTTCTTC. This codes for CASTPPGVSSYNEQFF. The chain recombines TRBV7-2 with TRBJ2-1; D is perhaps TRBD2 (5 bases). This CDR3 spans 16 amino acids. The germline V gene encodes CDR1 SGHTA and CDR2 FQGNSA. V was cut by 7 bases and J by 0 bases, with 16 bases left in between.